Sequencing of this T cell receptor beta chain was carried out in a study of shared clonotypes between healthy human individuals. General observations from the study: Shared clonotypes: 4.5% to 5% naive CD4, around 3.7% naive CD8, 2.3% memory CD4, approximately 0.41% memory CD8.

Notes on this clone: Antigen unknown.

A CD45RA+ naive subset and a CD45RA-negative memory subset were split from CD4+ cells. Per germline, CDR1 SGHRS and CDR2 YFSETQ. The CDR3 extends over 15 amino acids. Trimming took off 0 bases at V and 4 bases at J, with 13 bases between the two ends. The study ran the assay at deep level. The assay was immunoSEQ multiplex PCR, and TCRdb's table has in-frame clones only and misses some. The sample shows about 2.4 million clones, under 95% of them seen only once. Sequencing input: naive CD4+ T cells from PBMCs. Subset given: CD45RA+ positively selected. The rearrangement uses TRBV5-1 and TRBJ1-1; no reliable D call. The sequence derives from a man between 18 and 29 years old in good health. Some clones in this sample may be carry-over from other donors' samples. The CDR3 DNA reads TGCGCCAGCAGCTTGGAGGCGGCTGGAGGCACTGAAGCTTTCTTT. Protein: CASSLEAAGGTEAFF.